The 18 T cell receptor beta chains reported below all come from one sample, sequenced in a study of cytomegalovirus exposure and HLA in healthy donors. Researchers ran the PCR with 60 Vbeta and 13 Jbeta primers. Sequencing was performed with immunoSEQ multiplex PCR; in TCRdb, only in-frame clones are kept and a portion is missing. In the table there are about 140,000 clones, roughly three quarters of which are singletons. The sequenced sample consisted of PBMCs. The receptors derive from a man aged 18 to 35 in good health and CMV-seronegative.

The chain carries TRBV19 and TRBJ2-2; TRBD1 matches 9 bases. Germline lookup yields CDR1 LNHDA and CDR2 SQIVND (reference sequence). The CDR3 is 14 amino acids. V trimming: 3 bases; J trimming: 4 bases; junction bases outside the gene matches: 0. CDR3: CASSMTGGTGELFF. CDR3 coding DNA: TGTGCCAGTAGTATGACAGGGGGCACCGGGGAGCTGTTTTTT.

Here the CDR3 reads CASRPTGTGGIGEKLFF. The CDR3 coding sequence is TGTGCCAGCAGACCCACCGGGACAGGGGGCATCGGTGAAAAACTGTTTTTT. V gene TRBV7-9 combines with J gene TRBJ1-4, with 12 bases aligning to TRBD1. The CDR3 spans 17 residues. Trimming took 6 bases from V and 7 from J; bases not matched to a gene: 12. Germline CDR1 SEHNR, CDR2 FQNEAQ (reference sequence).

CDR3 sequence reads: CASSLRLAGNTQYF. The DNA of the CDR3 is TGCGCCAGCAGCTTGCGGCTAGCGGGGAATACGCAGTATTTT. The chain has TRBV5-1 and TRBJ2-3; 9 positions agree with TRBD2. CDR1 and CDR2 from the germline V gene are SGHRS and YFSETQ. This CDR3 has 14 amino acids. J was trimmed by 7 bases and V by 1 base; bases with no gene match: 4.

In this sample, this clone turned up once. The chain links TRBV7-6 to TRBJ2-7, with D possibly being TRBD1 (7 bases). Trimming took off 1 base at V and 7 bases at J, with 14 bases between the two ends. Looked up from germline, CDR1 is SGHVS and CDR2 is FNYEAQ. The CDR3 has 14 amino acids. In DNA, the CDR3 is TGTGCCAGCAGCTTAGGACAGGGAGGTGAGGAGCAGTACTTC. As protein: CASSLGQGGEEQYF.

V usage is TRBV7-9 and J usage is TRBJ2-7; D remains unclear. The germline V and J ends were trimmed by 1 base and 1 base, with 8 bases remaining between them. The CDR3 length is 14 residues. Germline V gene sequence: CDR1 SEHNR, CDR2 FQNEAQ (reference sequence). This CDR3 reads CASSLVRESYEQYF. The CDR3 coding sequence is TGTGCCAGCAGCTTAGTTCGAGAGTCCTACGAGCAGTACTTC.

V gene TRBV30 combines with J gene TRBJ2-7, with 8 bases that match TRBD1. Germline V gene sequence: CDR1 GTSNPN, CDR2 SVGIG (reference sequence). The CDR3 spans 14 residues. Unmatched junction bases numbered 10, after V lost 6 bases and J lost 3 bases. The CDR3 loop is CACLSRTGSYEQYF. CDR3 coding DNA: TGTGCCTGCCTTTCCCGGACAGGGAGCTACGAGCAGTACTTC.

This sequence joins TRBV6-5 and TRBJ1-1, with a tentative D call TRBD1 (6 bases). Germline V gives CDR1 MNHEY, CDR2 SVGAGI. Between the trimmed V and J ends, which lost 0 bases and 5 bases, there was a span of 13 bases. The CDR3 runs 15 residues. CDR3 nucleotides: TGTGCCAGCAGTTACTCGGGGGGGCGCGGGACTGAAGCTTTCTTT. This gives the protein CASSYSGGRGTEAFF.

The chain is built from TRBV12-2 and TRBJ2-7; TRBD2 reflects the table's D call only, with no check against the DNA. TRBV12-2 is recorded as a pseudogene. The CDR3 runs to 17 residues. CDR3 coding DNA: TGTGCAAGTCGAACACACGGCGGGGGGGAACGAAACTACGAGCAGTACTTC. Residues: CASRTHGGGERNYEQYF.

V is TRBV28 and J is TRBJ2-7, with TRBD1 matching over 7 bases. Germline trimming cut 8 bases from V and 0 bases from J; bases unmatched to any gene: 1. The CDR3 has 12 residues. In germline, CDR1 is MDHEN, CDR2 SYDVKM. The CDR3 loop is CASWDSSYEQYF. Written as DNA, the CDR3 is TGTGCCAGCTGGGACAGCTCCTACGAGCAGTACTTC.

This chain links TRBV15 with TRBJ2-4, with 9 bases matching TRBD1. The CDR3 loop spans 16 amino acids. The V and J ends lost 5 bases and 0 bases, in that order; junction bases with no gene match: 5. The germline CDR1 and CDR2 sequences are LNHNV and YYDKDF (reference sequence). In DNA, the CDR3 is TGTGCCACCAGCGGATGGACAGGGGTAGCCAAAAACATTCAGTACTTC. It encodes CATSGWTGVAKNIQYF.

In DNA form, the CDR3 reads TGTGCCAGCAGTTATGGGGGGGGAGGCTACGAGCAGTACTTC. Translated: CASSYGGGGYEQYF. V and J are TRBV6-5 and TRBJ2-5; 7 bases are a match to TRBD2. The last part of the DNA fits TRBJ2-7 better; the J call may be wrong. CDR1 and CDR2 (germline): MNHEY, SVGAGI. This CDR3 region has 14 residues.

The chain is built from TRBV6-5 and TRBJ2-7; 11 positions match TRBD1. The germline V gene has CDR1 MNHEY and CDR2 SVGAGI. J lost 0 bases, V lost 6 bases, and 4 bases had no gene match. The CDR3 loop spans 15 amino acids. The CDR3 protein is CASSEGQGGSYEQYF. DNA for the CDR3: TGTGCCAGCAGCGAGGGACAGGGGGGCTCCTACGAGCAGTACTTC.

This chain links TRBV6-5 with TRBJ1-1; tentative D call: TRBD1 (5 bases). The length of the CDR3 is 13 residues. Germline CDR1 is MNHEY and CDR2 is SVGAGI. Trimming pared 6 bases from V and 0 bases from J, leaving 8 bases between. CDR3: CASSTGLNTEAFF. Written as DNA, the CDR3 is TGTGCCAGCAGCACAGGTTTGAACACTGAAGCTTTCTTT.

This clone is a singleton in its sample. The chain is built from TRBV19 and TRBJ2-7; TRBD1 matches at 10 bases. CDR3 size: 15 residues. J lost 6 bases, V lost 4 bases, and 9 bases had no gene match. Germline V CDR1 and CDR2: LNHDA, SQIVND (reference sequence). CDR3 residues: CASSTVGTGVGEQYF. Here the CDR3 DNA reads TGTGCCAGTAGTACCGTCGGGACAGGGGTCGGCGAGCAGTACTTC.

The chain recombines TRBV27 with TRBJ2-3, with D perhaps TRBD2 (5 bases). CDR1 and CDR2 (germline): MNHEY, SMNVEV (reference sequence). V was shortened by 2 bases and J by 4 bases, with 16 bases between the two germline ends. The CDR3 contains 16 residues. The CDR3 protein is CASSLTSSFFADTQYF. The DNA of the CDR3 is TGTGCCAGCAGTTTAACCTCTAGCTTTTTCGCAGATACGCAGTATTTT.

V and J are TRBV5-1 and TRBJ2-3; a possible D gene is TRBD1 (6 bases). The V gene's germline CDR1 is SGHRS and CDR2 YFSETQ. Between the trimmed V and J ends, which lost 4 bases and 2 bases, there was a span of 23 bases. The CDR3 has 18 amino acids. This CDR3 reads CASSANVAGVIPTDTQYF. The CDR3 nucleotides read TGCGCCAGCAGCGCCAACGTGGCAGGGGTGATTCCCACAGATACGCAGTATTTT.

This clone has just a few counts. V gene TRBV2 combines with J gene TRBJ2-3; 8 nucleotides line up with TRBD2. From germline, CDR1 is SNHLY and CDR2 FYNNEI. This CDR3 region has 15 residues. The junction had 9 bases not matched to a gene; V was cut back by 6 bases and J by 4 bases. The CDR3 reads CASRGTSVSADTQYF. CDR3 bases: TGTGCCAGCAGGGGGACTAGTGTTTCGGCAGATACGCAGTATTTT.

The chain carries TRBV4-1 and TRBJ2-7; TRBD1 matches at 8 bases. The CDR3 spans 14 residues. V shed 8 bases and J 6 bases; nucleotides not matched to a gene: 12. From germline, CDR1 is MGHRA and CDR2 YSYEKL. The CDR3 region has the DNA TGCGCCAGCTCCCCGGGACAGGCGTCCCTCGAGCAGTACTTC. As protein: CASSPGQASLEQYF.